The 22 T cell receptor beta chains below all came from one sample that was sequenced in a study of CD8 T cells in ankylosing spondylitis. Study conclusions and caveats: Made up of about eight highly homologous variants, a TCR beta motif appeared characteristic of ankylosing spondylitis blood.

These TCRs are of unknown antigen specificity. TCRdb independently ran MiXCR on the 5' RACE reads; one entry per CDR3 protein. In the table there are 800,000 to 900,000 distinct CDR3 sequences, 10% to 15% of which are singletons. Specimen: blood, either unsorted or a sorted T cell fraction (not recorded which). These receptors all come from a male donor with ankylosing spondylitis.

J is TRBJ2-1 and V is TRBV9; D might be TRBD1 or TRBD2, each matching 5 bases. There are 12 residues in the CDR3. The germline V gene encodes CDR1 SGDLS and CDR2 YYNGEE. With 4 bases removed from V and 9 bases from J, the gap between germline ends came to 11 bases. The CDR3 bases are TGTGCCAGCAGCCCTCAGGGAGCTGAGCAGTTCTTC. Translating gives CASSPQGAEQFF.

This chain uses TRBV18 with TRBJ1-3; D remains unclear. The length of the CDR3 is 13 residues. Germline V lookup: CDR1 KGHSH, CDR2 LQKENI. V dropped 3 bases and J dropped 3 bases, with 6 bases sitting between them. CDR3 nucleotides: TGTGCCAGCTCACCTCTAGATGGAAACACCATATATTTT. Translation gives CASSPLDGNTIYF.

The rearrangement links TRBV29-1 to TRBJ2-5; 7 bases match TRBD1. This CDR3 is 15 amino acids long. Germline CDR1 and CDR2: SQVTM and ANQGSEA. With V trimmed by 6 bases and J by 1 base, 11 bases remained unmatched. This CDR3 is CSVQRDSSVQETQYF. DNA for the CDR3: TGCAGCGTACAACGGGACAGTTCGGTCCAAGAGACCCAGTACTTC.

The chain links TRBV20-1 to TRBJ2-1, with 9 bases that match TRBD2. V dropped 2 bases and J dropped 2; count of bases not matched to a gene: 7. The CDR3 spans 16 residues. The germline V gene has CDR1 DFQATT and CDR2 SNEGSKA (reference sequence). Here the CDR3 DNA reads TGCAGTGCTAGATCCTCGCAGCGGGAGGCCTACAATGAGCAGTTCTTC. This sequence encodes CSARSSQREAYNEQFF.

This clonotype has only a few counts. The chain is built from TRBV5-5 and TRBJ1-1; D remains unclear. Trimming stripped 3 bases from V and 0 bases from J, with 6 bases between. This CDR3 has 13 amino acids. CDR1 is SGHKS, CDR2 YYEKEE, per germline (reference sequence). CDR3 coding DNA: TGTGCCAGCAGCTGGCAGATGAACACTGAAGCTTTCTTT. This encodes CASSWQMNTEAFF.

This clonotype was detected a few times. The CDR3 region has the DNA TGTGCCAGCAGCGTAGAGGGGGGTCCCTACGAGCAGTACTTC. Protein product: CASSVEGGPYEQYF. The chain combines TRBV9 with TRBJ2-7; D may correspond to TRBD1 or TRBD2 (6 bases each). The germline V gene has CDR1 SGDLS and CDR2 YYNGEE. The V end was cut by 0 bases, the J end by 2 bases, with 9 bases between. CDR3 size: 14 residues.

The sample holds a few counts of this clonotype. For the CDR3, the DNA is TGTGCCAGCAGCCAAGATAGGGAGCCGACTTTC. It encodes CASSQDREPTF. V usage is TRBV4-2 and J usage is TRBJ2-6, with a weak D call TRBD2 (5 bases). The V gene's germline CDR1 is LGHNA and CDR2 YNFKEQ. The CDR3 consists of 11 residues. Trimming took 0 bases from V and 18 from J, leaving 9 bases between them.

The J gene is TRBJ2-4, the V gene TRBV20-1, with D hard to call. In germline, CDR1 is DFQATT, CDR2 SNEGSKA (reference sequence). CDR3 length: 11 amino acids. Trimming cost V 6 bases and J 11 bases, with 14 bases left between them. The CDR3 region is CSANPLYVQYF. The CDR3 nucleotides read TGCAGTGCCAACCCGTTATACGTTCAGTACTTC.

Written as DNA, the CDR3 is TGTGCCAGCAGTTTATCTTACCTGAACACCGGGGAGCTGTTTTTT. This encodes CASSLSYLNTGELFF. The gene calls are TRBV27 and TRBJ2-2; D is unclear. The V gene lost 0 bases and the J gene lost 1 base, with 6 bases spanning the gap. This CDR3 contains 15 residues. Germline V CDR1 and CDR2: MNHEY, SMNVEV (reference sequence).

This clonotype was seen only a few times. The chain links TRBV24-1 to TRBJ2-6; no clear D gene. The germline V gene encodes CDR1 KGHDR and CDR2 SFDVKD. V lost 7 bases and J 0 bases, leaving 6 bases between the germline ends. The CDR3 is 14 amino acids. This chain's CDR3 is CATSDRSGANVLTF. For the CDR3, the DNA is TGTGCCACCAGCGATCGCTCTGGGGCCAACGTCCTGACTTTC.

This clonotype showed up many times. The gene calls are TRBV20-1 and TRBJ2-3; a weak D match, TRBD2 (6 bases). Per the germline V gene, CDR1 is DFQATT and CDR2 is SNEGSKA (reference sequence). The V end was cut by 3 bases, the J end by 6 bases, with 16 bases between. The CDR3 is 14 amino acids. CDR3 region: CSARASSRGDTQYF. The CDR3 DNA reads as TGCAGTGCTAGGGCTTCTAGCCGGGGGGATACGCAGTATTTT.

This clonotype has a count of ten or more. The chain carries TRBV6-1 and TRBJ2-3, with D unresolved. Germline V gene data show CDR1 as MNHNS and CDR2 as SASEGT. The CDR3 runs to 13 residues. Trimming removed 6 bases from V and 4 bases from J, with 11 bases in between. For the CDR3, the DNA is TGTGCCAGCAGGGACCATCTGTCAGATACGCAGTATTTT. It codes for CASRDHLSDTQYF.

This clonotype has only a few counts. This sequence joins TRBV6-2 or TRBV6-3 and TRBJ1-5; D may be TRBD1 (5 bases). The ends were cut back, 5 bases at V and 7 bases at J, with 15 bases in the middle. Germline values: CDR1 MNHEY, CDR2 SVGEGT. This CDR3 is 14 amino acids long. The CDR3 loop reads CASSRQGGSQPQHF. In nucleotides, the CDR3 is TGTGCCAGCAGTCGTCAGGGAGGGAGCCAGCCCCAGCATTTT.

This chain uses TRBV2 with TRBJ2-1; unclear D gene. Looked up from germline, CDR1 is SNHLY and CDR2 is FYNNEI. Trimming took off 4 bases at V and 0 bases at J, with 10 bases between the two ends. The CDR3 totals 15 residues. In nucleotides, the CDR3 is TGTGCCAGCAGTGTAGGCCAGGACTCCTACAATGAGCAGTTCTTC. This codes for CASSVGQDSYNEQFF.

This clonotype was detected a few times. The rearrangement uses TRBV2 and TRBJ2-2, with a possible D match to TRBD1 (6 bases). The CDR3 length is 13 residues. Between the trimmed V and J ends, which lost 6 bases and 7 bases, there was a span of 12 bases. Per germline, CDR1 SNHLY and CDR2 FYNNEI. The CDR3 DNA sequence: TGTGCCAGCAGGGGACACGAGGGCGGGGAGCTGTTTTTT. It specifies CASRGHEGGELFF. The whole variable domain, remainder taken from reference TRBV2 and TRBJ2-2, is EPEVTQTPSHQVTQMGQEVILRCVPISNHLYFYWYRQILGQKVEFLVSFYNNEISEKSEIFDDQFSVERPDGSNFTLKIRSTKLEDSAMYFCASRGHEGGELFFGEGSRLTVL.

This clonotype appeared many times. The chain couples TRBV29-1 to TRBJ2-1; TRBD2 matches 8 bases. Unmatched junction bases numbered 5, after V lost 0 bases and J lost 16 bases. CDR3 size: 11 residues. The germline gives CDR1 SQVTM, CDR2 ANQGSEA. CDR3 sequence (DNA): TGCAGCGTTGAAGAGAGCGGGGGCAACTTCTTC. This translates into CSVEESGGNFF.

CDR3 region: CASSQVDGRGDEQYF. CDR3 in DNA: TGCGCCAGCAGCCAAGTAGACGGGAGAGGCGACGAGCAGTACTTC. The rearrangement uses TRBV4-1 and TRBJ2-7; TRBD2 is a possible D gene (6 bases). Trimming stripped 1 base from V and 5 bases from J, with 15 bases between. Germline values: CDR1 MGHRA, CDR2 YSYEKL. This CDR3 contains 15 residues.

This clonotype was detected a few times. The chain couples TRBV27 to TRBJ2-7, with TRBD2 identical over 11 bases. Germline V gene data show CDR1 as MNHEY and CDR2 as SMNVEV (reference sequence). The CDR3 runs to 18 residues. V lost 3 bases to trimming and J lost 1 base; unmatched junction nucleotides: 11. The CDR3 spells CASSFRGSGGGRSYEQYF. CDR3 DNA sequence: TGTGCCAGCAGTTTTCGTGGTAGCGGGGGGGGAAGATCCTACGAGCAGTACTTC.

V is TRBV7-2 and J is TRBJ2-5, with 8 bases that match TRBD1. The CDR3 is made up of 14 amino acids. Germline values: CDR1 SGHTA, CDR2 FQGNSA. Trimming at V came to 4 bases and at J to 5 bases, leaving 6 bases not matched to a gene. The CDR3 DNA reads TGTGCCAGCAGCTCGGACAGGGCGGTCGAGACCCAGTACTTC. Translating gives CASSSDRAVETQYF.

Only a few counts were recorded for this clonotype. The V and J genes are TRBV20-1 and TRBJ2-7, with 10 positions matching TRBD2. Germline V gives CDR1 DFQATT, CDR2 SNEGSKA (reference sequence). Unmatched junction bases numbered 12, after V lost 6 bases and J lost 7 bases. This CDR3 is built from 14 residues. DNA for the CDR3: TGCAGTGCCTCGAAGCGGGGGGGTTTGGAGGAGCAGTACTTC. This encodes CSASKRGGLEEQYF.

The chain is built from TRBV10-3 and TRBJ2-1; D is undetermined. Germline CDR1 ENHRY, CDR2 SYGVKD. This CDR3 is built from 14 residues. The V gene lost 3 bases and the J gene lost 5 bases, with 11 bases spanning the gap. CDR3 in amino acids: CAISEGARNNEQFF. CDR3 nucleotides: TGTGCCATCAGTGAAGGAGCGAGGAACAATGAGCAGTTCTTC.

The chain links TRBV28 to TRBJ2-7; possible D gene TRBD1, 6 bases. The CDR3 extends over 13 amino acids. CDR1 and CDR2 (germline): MDHEN, SYDVKM. With 7 bases removed from V and 1 base from J, the gap between germline ends came to 11 bases. The CDR3 region is CASISGQSYEQYF. The CDR3 DNA reads TGTGCCAGCATTTCTGGACAGTCCTACGAGCAGTACTTC. The variable domain in full, with the rest retrieved from reference TRBV28 and TRBJ2-7, is DVKVTQSSRYLVKRTGEKVFLECVQDMDHENMFWYRQDPGLGLRLIYFSYDVKMKEKGDIPEGYSVSREKKERFSLILESASTNQTSMYLCASISGQSYEQYFGPGTRLTVT.